This T cell receptor (beta chain) was found in a study of blood T cells in healthy people across ages. General study findings and limits: Unsorted PBMCs ruled out conclusive naive versus antigen-experienced comparison. Higher diversity, along with more naive CD4+ cells, distinguished long-lived donors from aged donors.

A J-beta primer mix and a sample-barcoded 5' primer were used in a second PCR of about 7 to 12 cycles. A template-switch adaptor with 12 random nucleotides tagged each cDNA molecule. TCRdb redid the calling of the 5' RACE reads with MiXCR, one entry per CDR3 protein. The data show some 1.4 million distinct CDR3 sequences, around 39% seen once. Germline CDR1 is DFQATT and CDR2 is SNEGSKA (reference sequence). This CDR3 comprises 13 residues. The V gene end was trimmed by 5 bases and the J gene end by 4 bases; junction bases not matched to a gene: 6. Remarks on this clonotype: What it recognizes is unknown.

Extraction yielded at least 5 micrograms of total RNA per sample. This TCR was recovered from a woman between 18 and 29 years old in good health. The chain has TRBV20-1 and TRBJ1-2, with 8 bases lining up with TRBD1. The sequenced sample consisted of blood. The DNA for the CDR3 is TGCAGTGCTTTGCAGGGGGCTGGCTATGGCTACACCTTC. Translation gives CSALQGAGYGYTF.